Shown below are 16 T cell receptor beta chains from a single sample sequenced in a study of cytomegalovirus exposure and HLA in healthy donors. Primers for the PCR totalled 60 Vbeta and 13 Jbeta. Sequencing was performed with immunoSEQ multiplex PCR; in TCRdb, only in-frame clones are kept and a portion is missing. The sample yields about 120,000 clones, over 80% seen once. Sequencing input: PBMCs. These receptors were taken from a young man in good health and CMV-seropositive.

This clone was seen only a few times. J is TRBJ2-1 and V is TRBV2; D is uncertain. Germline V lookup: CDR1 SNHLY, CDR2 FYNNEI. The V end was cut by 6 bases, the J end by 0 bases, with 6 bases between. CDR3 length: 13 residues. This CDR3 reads CASRWSSYNEQFF. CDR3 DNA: TGTGCCAGCAGATGGAGCTCCTACAATGAGCAGTTCTTC.

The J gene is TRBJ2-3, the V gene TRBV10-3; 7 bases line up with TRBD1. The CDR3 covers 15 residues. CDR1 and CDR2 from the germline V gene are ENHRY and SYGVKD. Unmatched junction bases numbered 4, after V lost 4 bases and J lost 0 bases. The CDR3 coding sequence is TGTGCCATCAGTGGGGACAGAAAAAGCACAGATACGCAGTATTTT. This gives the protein CAISGDRKSTDTQYF.

This chain's CDR3 is CASSDGTGGPYEQYF. DNA of the CDR3: TGTGCCAGCTCTGACGGGACAGGGGGCCCGTACGAGCAGTACTTC. The rearrangement joins TRBV18 to TRBJ2-7; 12 nucleotides match TRBD1. This CDR3 comprises 15 residues. J was trimmed by 4 bases and V by 6 bases; bases with no gene match: 7. The V gene's germline CDR1 is KGHSH and CDR2 LQKENI.

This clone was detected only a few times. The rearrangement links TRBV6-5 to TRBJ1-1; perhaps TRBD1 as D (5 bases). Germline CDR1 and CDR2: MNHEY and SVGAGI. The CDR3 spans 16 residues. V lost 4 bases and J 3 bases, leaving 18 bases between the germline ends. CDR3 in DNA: TGTGCCAGCAGTTTGACGGGACTCGAAATGTACACTGAAGCTTTCTTT. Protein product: CASSLTGLEMYTEAFF.

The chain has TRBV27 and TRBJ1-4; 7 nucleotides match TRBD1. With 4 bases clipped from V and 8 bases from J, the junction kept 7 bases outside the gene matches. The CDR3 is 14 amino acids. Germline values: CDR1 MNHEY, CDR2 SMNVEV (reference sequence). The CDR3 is CASSSQGIWEKLFF. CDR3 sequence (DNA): TGTGCCAGCAGTTCACAGGGGATTTGGGAAAAACTGTTTTTT.

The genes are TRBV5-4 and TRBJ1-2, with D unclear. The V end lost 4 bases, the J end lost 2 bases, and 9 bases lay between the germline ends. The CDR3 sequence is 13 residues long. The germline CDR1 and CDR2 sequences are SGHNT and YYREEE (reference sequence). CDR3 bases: TGTGCCAGCAGCCCCCGCGGGAACTATGGCTACACCTTC. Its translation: CASSPRGNYGYTF.

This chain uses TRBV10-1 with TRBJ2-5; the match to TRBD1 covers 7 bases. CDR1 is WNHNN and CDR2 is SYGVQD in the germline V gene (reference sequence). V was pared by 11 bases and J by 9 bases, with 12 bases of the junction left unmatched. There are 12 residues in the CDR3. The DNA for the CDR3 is TGCGCCTCCTCGGACAGGTTGACGGCCCAGTACTTC. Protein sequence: CASSDRLTAQYF.

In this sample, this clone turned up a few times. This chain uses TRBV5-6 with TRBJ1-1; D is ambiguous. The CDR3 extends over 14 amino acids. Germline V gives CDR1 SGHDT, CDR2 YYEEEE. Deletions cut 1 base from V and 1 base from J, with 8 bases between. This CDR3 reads CASSLWPPNTEAFF. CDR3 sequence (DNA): TGTGCCAGCAGCTTGTGGCCCCCGAACACTGAAGCTTTCTTT. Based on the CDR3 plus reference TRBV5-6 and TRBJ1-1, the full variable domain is DAGVTQSPTHLIKTRGQQVTLRCSPKSGHDTVSWYQQALGQGPQFIFQYYEEEERQRGNFPDRFSGHQFPNYSSELNVNALLLGDSALYLCASSLWPPNTEAFFGQGTRLTVV.

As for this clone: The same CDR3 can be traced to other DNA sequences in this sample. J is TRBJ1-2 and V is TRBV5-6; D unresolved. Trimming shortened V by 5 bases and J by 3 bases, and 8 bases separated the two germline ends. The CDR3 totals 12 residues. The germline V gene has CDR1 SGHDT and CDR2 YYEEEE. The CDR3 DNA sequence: TGTGCCAGCAGGTGGAGGGACTATGGCTACACCTTC. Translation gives CASRWRDYGYTF. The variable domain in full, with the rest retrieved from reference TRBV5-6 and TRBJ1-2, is DAGVTQSPTHLIKTRGQQVTLRCSPKSGHDTVSWYQQALGQGPQFIFQYYEEEERQRGNFPDRFSGHQFPNYSSELNVNALLLGDSALYLCASRWRDYGYTFGSGTRLTVV.

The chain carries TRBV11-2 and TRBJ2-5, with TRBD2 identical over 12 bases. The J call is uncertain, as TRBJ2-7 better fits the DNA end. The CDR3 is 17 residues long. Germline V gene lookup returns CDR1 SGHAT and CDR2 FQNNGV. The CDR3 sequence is CASRQTSGGAHSYEQYF. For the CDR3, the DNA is TGTGCCAGCAGACAGACTAGCGGGGGCGCCCACTCCTACGAGCAGTACTTC.

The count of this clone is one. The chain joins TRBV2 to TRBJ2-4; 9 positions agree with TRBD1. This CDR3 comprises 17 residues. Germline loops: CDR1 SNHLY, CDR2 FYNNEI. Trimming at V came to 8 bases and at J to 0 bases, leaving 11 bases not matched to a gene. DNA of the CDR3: TGTGCCAGCGCTGCCGGGACAGGGCTTCTAGCCAAAAACATTCAGTACTTC. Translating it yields CASAAGTGLLAKNIQYF.

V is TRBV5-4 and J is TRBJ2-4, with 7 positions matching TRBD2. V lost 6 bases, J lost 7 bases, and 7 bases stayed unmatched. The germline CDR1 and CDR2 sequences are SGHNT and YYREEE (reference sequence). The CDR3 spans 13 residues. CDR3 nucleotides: TGTGCCAGCAACTCTGGGGAGGGGAACATTCAGTACTTC. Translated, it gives CASNSGEGNIQYF.

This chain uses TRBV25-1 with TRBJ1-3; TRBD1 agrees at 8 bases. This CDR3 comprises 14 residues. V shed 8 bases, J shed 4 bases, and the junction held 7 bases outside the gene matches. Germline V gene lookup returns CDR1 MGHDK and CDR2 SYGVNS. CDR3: CASERTGRGNTIYF. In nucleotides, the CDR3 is TGTGCCAGCGAAAGGACAGGGAGGGGAAACACCATATATTTT. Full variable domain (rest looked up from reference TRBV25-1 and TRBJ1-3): EADIYQTPRYLVIGTGKKITLECSQTMGHDKMYWYQQDPGMELHLIHYSYGVNSTEKGDLSSESTVSRIRTEHFPLTLESARPSHTSQYLCASERTGRGNTIYFGEGSWLTVV.

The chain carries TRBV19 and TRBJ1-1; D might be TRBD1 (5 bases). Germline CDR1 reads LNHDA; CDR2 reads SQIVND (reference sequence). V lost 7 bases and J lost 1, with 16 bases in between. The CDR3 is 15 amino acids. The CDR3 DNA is TGTGCCAGTAATTTTGGGGGGACGGCGAACACTGAAGCTTTCTTT. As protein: CASNFGGTANTEAFF. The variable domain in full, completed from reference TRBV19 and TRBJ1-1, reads DGGITQSPKYLFRKEGQNVTLSCEQNLNHDAMYWYRQDPGQGLRLIYYSQIVNDFQKGDIAEGYSVSREKKESFPLTVTSAQKNPTAFYLCASNFGGTANTEAFFGQGTRLTVV.

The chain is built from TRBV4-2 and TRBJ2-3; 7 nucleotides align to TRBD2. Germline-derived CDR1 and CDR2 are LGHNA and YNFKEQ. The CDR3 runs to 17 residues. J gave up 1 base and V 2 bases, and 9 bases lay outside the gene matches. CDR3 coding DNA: TGTGCCAGCAGCCAAAAGATGGGCGGGGGACGCACAGATACGCAGTATTTT. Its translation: CASSQKMGGGRTDTQYF.

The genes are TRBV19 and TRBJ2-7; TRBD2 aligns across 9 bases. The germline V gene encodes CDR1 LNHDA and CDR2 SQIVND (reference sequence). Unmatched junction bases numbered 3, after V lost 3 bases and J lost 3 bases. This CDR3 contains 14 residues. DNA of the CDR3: TGTGCCAGTAGTATTGCGGGGGGGGTCTACGAGCAGTACTTC. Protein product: CASSIAGGVYEQYF. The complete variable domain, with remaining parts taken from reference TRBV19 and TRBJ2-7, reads DGGITQSPKYLFRKEGQNVTLSCEQNLNHDAMYWYRQDPGQGLRLIYYSQIVNDFQKGDIAEGYSVSREKKESFPLTVTSAQKNPTAFYLCASSIAGGVYEQYFGPGTRLTVT.